Listed here is a single T cell receptor beta chain. CDR1 is SGHRS, CDR2 YFSETQ, per germline. The CDR3 is 15 residues long. Trimming left V 1 base short and J 0 bases short, with 8 bases between. The data belong to a study of blood T cell repertoires in COVID-19. Turning to the study itself: COVID-19 samples from acute and convalescent phases originated in the United States, Italy and Spain. Sources were T cells, B-cell-depleted T cells, or PBMCs; the material itself was cDNA or gDNA.

TCRdb keeps only in-frame clones here, not all; method: immunoSEQ multiplex PCR. The sample contains 300,000 to 400,000 clones, around 86% of which appear only once. The sequence was collected from a man in his forties or fifties with active or convalescent COVID-19. Sequenced: peripheral blood. The chain recombines TRBV5-1 with TRBJ1-3, with a weak D call TRBD1 (6 bases). The CDR3 DNA follows: TGCGCCAGCAGCTTGCAGGGGATCTCTGGAAACACCATATATTTT. It encodes CASSLQGISGNTIYF.